The text below deals with one T cell receptor (beta chain). No cognate antigen has been identified for it. No per-base quality is available; no much larger clone lies one base away. From the germline V gene (reference sequence), CDR1 is LNHDA and CDR2 is SQIVND. The germline V and J ends show losses of 5 bases and 4 bases respectively, and no gene match explains 8 bases of the junction. Spanning cysteine to phenylalanine, the CDR3 consists of 16 amino acids. The only DNA kept is the CDR3, 48 bases in frame from the first base. This sample was included in a study of blood T cell repertoires in COVID-19 (dated by TCRdb to 2020 to 2022). Some background on the complete study: Samples covering the acute and convalescent phases of COVID-19 were provided by collaborators in the United States, Italy and Spain. Deeply sampled blood TCRbeta repertoires from subjects exposed to, actively infected with, or recovered from COVID-19 were included in the dataset. Where available, HLA class I and class II types were taken from metadata supplied by the sample provider and were not determined by assay-based typing. The samples were drawn from two sources: the first 160 participants of the ongoing ImmuneRACE study, and 1,254 subjects contributed by 6 global collaborators. The prospective study material was composed of cDNA or gDNA derived from T cells, B-cell-depleted T cells, or PBMCs. The sample metadata nearly always contained a de-identified subject ID, COVID-19 status, age in years and sex. The repertoires were made available in a free public database intended to serve as a resource for research on the immune response to SARS-CoV-2.

General findings and caveats noted by the study authors: The amount of clinical and demographic metadata varied by source and participant and was provided uncurated.

Whole blood was collected in K2EDTA tubes by collaborating institutions according to the institutions' own protocols. For TCRbeta analysis, collaborator samples were shipped as frozen whole blood, as isolated PBMCs, or as DNA extracted from either sample type. TCRbeta CDR3 regions were amplified from genomic DNA by means of the immunoSEQ Assay, a bias-controlled multiplex PCR. The paper's data handling went like this. The number of nucleated cells in each sample was estimated by amplification of reference gene primers within the assay. To quantify the absolute abundance of each unique TCRbeta CDR3 rearrangement, sequence reads were collapsed and filtered. For each sample, productive Simpson clonality was calculated as the square root of Simpson's diversity index over productive rearrangements. The immuneACCESS repertoire file appears here via TCRdb, limited to in-frame rearrangements. These files lack a portion of the clones; in checked studies, under half of the deficit traces to unresolved V genes, and the cause of the others is not known. The V and J calls and the clone size are those of that table, but D and trimming were determined from the DNA. The sample table shows about 140,000 clones, and about 81% are seen once. Less than 5% of the sample is in the top ten clones.

In this chain, TRBV19 is recombined with TRBJ2-1; TRBD2 fits 10 bases in the junction. The sample was peripheral blood. This receptor was obtained from a woman at least 80 years old with acute or convalescent COVID-19. The encoded CDR3 is CASSEIAGGSYNEQFF. The DNA reads TGTGCCAGTAGTGAAATAGCGGGAGGCAGTTACAATGAGCAGTTCTTC.